This is a list of T cell receptor beta chains from one sample in a study of blood T cells in healthy people across ages. A single record per CDR3 protein comes from TCRdb applying MiXCR to the 5' RACE reads. Among roughly 1,800,000 distinct CDR3 sequences listed, roughly 50% were seen once. Sequencing was carried out using blood. The receptor source for this set is a woman in her thirties or forties in good health. CDR3s include the opening cysteine and the closing phenylalanine or tryptophan. D genes are given only for firm matches. Expanded clones get a size class; other rows say once, few or many, or leave the size out.

>TRBV20-1|.|many|TRBJ2-7
TGCAGTGCTATTCAGGGTAGCTACGAGCAGTACTTC
CSAIQGSYEQYF
>TRBV20-1|.|.|TRBJ2-1
TGCAGTGCTAGATCTTCCGGGGGCCAGTTCTACAATGAGCAGTTCTTC
CSARSSGGQFYNEQFF
>TRBV7-8|TRBD2|few|TRBJ2-5
TGTGCCAGCAGCTACGGACTAGCGGGGGAAGAGACCCAGTACTTC
CASSYGLAGEETQYF
>TRBV29-1|.|.|TRBJ2-3
TGCAGCGTCTGGACTCTCTCGCTCGCAGATACGCAGTATTTT
CSVWTLSLADTQYF
>TRBV5-1|.|.|TRBJ2-3
TGCGCCAGCAGCTCACGGACCGTTGAAACAGATACGCAGTATTTT
CASSSRTVETDTQYF
>TRBV4-2|.|.|TRBJ2-5
TGTGCCAGCAGCCAAGTTTTAGGGGGGACAGAAGAGACCCAGTACTTC
CASSQVLGGTEETQYF
>TRBV11-1|.|many|TRBJ2-1
TGTGCCAGCAGCCTCCCTGGCGGCAATGAGCAGTTCTTC
CASSLPGGNEQFF
>TRBV11-2|TRBD1|.|TRBJ2-2
TGTGCCAGCAGCCCAGGGACAGGAAGAAACACCGGGGAGCTGTTTTTT
CASSPGTGRNTGELFF
>TRBV6-5|.|.|TRBJ2-1
TGTGCCAGCACCCAGACCTGGAACCTCAATGAGCAGTTCTTC
CASTQTWNLNEQFF
>TRBV29-1|TRBD1|.|TRBJ1-2
TGCAGCGTTGAAAATCCTGGACAGGGGGCTGTCTATGGCTACACCTTC
CSVENPGQGAVYGYTF
>TRBV27|TRBD2|.|TRBJ2-7
TGTGCCAGCAGTTTTCGTACTAGCGGGGTAAGCGAGCAGTACTTC
CASSFRTSGVSEQYF
>TRBV10-3|.|.|TRBJ2-3
TGTGCCAACCTACAACCAGATACGCAGTATTTT
CANLQPDTQYF
>TRBV6-2/TRBV6-3|TRBD2|.|TRBJ2-6
TGTGCCAGCAGTCCCGGGGGGGCGTCTGGGGCCAACGTCCTGACTTTC
CASSPGGASGANVLTF
>TRBV28|TRBD1|.|TRBJ2-5
TGTGCCAGCAGTCGAGCAGGGGGCGTCCAAGAGACCCAGTACTTC
CASSRAGGVQETQYF
>TRBV6-6|.|.|TRBJ2-7
TGTGCCAGCAGTTACTCGACGGAGGGGGCAGGGTCCTACGAGCAGTACTTC
CASSYSTEGAGSYEQYF
>TRBV10-3|.|few|TRBJ2-7
TGTGCCATCTTACCTAACAGCTCCTACGAGCAGTACTTC
CAILPNSSYEQYF
>TRBV7-2|.|.|TRBJ1-4
TGTGCCAGCAGCTTAGCACCGCGGGAGGGAGGTGAAAAACTGTTTTTT
CASSLAPREGGEKLFF
>TRBV20-1|TRBD1|.|TRBJ1-2
TGCAGTGCTAGTCGGCTCGTTGGGACAGCCCAGCGGGGAAGTGGCTACACCTTC
CSASRLVGTAQRGSGYTF
>TRBV12-3/TRBV12-4|.|.|TRBJ1-5
TGTGCCAGCAGCCCGTTTCTCCGGCCCCAGCATTTT
CASSPFLRPQHF
>TRBV5-1|.|.|TRBJ2-7
TGCGCCAGCAGCTTTCCGGACAAATACGAGCAGTACTTC
CASSFPDKYEQYF
>TRBV6-2/TRBV6-3|.|.|TRBJ2-1
TGTGCCAGCGTCTTGAGGGGGGCATACAATGAGCAGTTCTTC
CASVLRGAYNEQFF
>TRBV20-1|.|.|TRBJ2-3
TGCAGTGCTATTTTTCCGGGGGCAACAGATACGCAGTATTTT
CSAIFPGATDTQYF